This TCR beta chain derives from a study of T cell clonality in common variable immunodeficiency. Study-wide points: CVID subjects had higher TCRbeta clonality than healthy controls, most marked in about a third.

TCRdb keeps only in-frame clones here, not all; method: immunoSEQ multiplex PCR. Listed for the sample are approximately 45,000 clones, none seen a single time. The CDR3 runs 15 residues. Unmatched junction bases numbered 10, after V lost 7 bases and J lost 5 bases. The germline CDR1 and CDR2 sequences are SGHAT and FQNNGV. Donors gave roughly 5 to 8.5 ml heparinized peripheral whole blood. This clone has ten or more counts. As yet, its antigen is unknown. The read ends 3 residues early relative to the CDR3; the germline J gene fills the gap. This TCR was recovered from a person aged 18 to 70 in good health. The specimen was peripheral blood mononuclear cells. This chain joins TRBV11-2 and TRBJ1-4, with 7 bases matching TRBD1. The chain's CDR3 is CASTTRTGVNEKLFF. The sequenced part of the CDR3 DNA is TGTGCCAGCACCACCCGGACAGGAGTGAATGAAAAA.